A selection of T cell receptor beta chains follows, all from one sample in a study of shared clonotypes between healthy human individuals. Here immunoSEQ multiplex PCR was the method, and the copy in TCRdb shows in-frame clones only, minus some. The sample carries about 550,000 clones, about 95% recorded once. The material sequenced was naive CD8+ T cells sorted from blood. The receptor source for this set is a woman aged 25 to 39 in good health. CDR3s include the opening cysteine and the closing phenylalanine or tryptophan. A D gene is named only where the DNA matches it firmly. For some rows the clone size is stated as once, few or many, or as a class when expanded; others skip it.

V gene	clone size	D gene	J gene	CDR3 DNA	CDR3 protein
TRBV9	.	.	TRBJ2-1	TGTGCCAGCAGCGTAGAAGGTGTAGCGTATCAGGAGCAGTTCTTC	CASSVEGVAYQEQFF
TRBV9	.	TRBD1	TRBJ1-2	TGTGCCAGCAGTGGGACAGGGGGTAGCTACACCTTC	CASSGTGGSYTF
TRBV19	.	TRBD2	TRBJ2-7	TGTGCCAGTGATAGCGGGGGCGGCTACGAGCAGTACTTC	CASDSGGGYEQYF
TRBV7-8	.	.	TRBJ2-7	TGTGCCAGCACGGGCTCCCCTGTTTTCGGCGAGCAGTACTTC	CASTGSPVFGEQYF
TRBV5-6	once	.	TRBJ2-5	TGTGCCAGCAGCCCGGAGGCAGGACCGTACCAAGAGACCCAGTACTTC	CASSPEAGPYQETQYF
TRBV7-6	.	TRBD2	TRBJ2-5	TGTGCCAGCAGAGAAGCGGGAGTTCAAGAGACCCAGTACTTC	CASREAGVQETQYF
TRBV4-1	.	.	TRBJ1-6	TGCGCCAGCAGCCAAGTGGCAGGGGCGAATTCACCCCTCCACTTT	CASSQVAGANSPLHF
TRBV5-1	.	TRBD1	TRBJ2-7	TGCGCCAGCAGCTTCCGGGACAGGGGCCTAGAGCAGTACTTC	CASSFRDRGLEQYF
TRBV2	.	.	TRBJ1-1	TGTGCCAGCAGTGGGGACCGACAGAGGACATTTCTGAACACTGAAGCTTTCTTT	CASSGDRQRTFLNTEAFF
TRBV5-6	.	.	TRBJ1-1	TGTGCCAGCAGCTCCCCCGAGTTTGGGAACACTGAAGCTTTCTTT	CASSSPEFGNTEAFF
TRBV28	.	.	TRBJ1-2	TGTGCCAGCAGTCCCGGCCGGGACTTACTACGAGGAGTCTATGGCTACACCTTC	CASSPGRDLLRGVYGYTF
TRBV27	.	.	TRBJ2-3	TGTGCCAGCAGTTTATCTTTCCCATACACAGATACGCAGTATTTT	CASSLSFPYTDTQYF
TRBV27	.	TRBD2	TRBJ2-1	TGTGCCAGCAGTCTCGGGACTAGCGGGAGAAATGAGCAGTTCTTC	CASSLGTSGRNEQFF
TRBV13	.	.	TRBJ2-5	TGTGCCAGCAGCTTAGAGGCAAAGAACAAAGAGACCCAGTACTTC	CASSLEAKNKETQYF
TRBV5-1	.	TRBD1	TRBJ1-2	TGCGCCAGCAGCTGGTCAACGGGACAGGCATCACCCCCCGACTACACCTTC	CASSWSTGQASPPDYTF
TRBV7-6	.	TRBD1	TRBJ1-5	TGTGCCAGCAGCCCGGGACAGGGGGGCTTTGGCAATCAGCCCCAGCATTTT	CASSPGQGGFGNQPQHF
TRBV5-4	once	.	TRBJ2-1	TGTGCCAGCAGCACACACAATGAGCAGTTCTTC	CASSTHNEQFF
TRBV25-1	.	TRBD1	TRBJ1-1	TGTGCCAGCAGCCACAGGGGAAGTACTGAAGCTTTCTTT	CASSHRGSTEAFF
TRBV27	few	.	TRBJ1-1	TGTGCCAGCAGTTTAGCAGGGCTGAACACTGAAGCTTTCTTT	CASSLAGLNTEAFF
TRBV14	once	.	TRBJ2-7	TGTGCCAGCAGCCAAGGCGGATACGAGCAGTACTTC	CASSQGGYEQYF
TRBV9	.	TRBD1	TRBJ1-4	TGTGCCAGCAGCGTAGTGGGGACAGGCCGAGGGGAACTGTTTTTT	CASSVVGTGRGELFF
TRBV7-8	.	TRBD2	TRBJ2-7	TGTGCCAGCAGCTCTCCGGCGGGAGGTTCCTACGAGCAGTACTTC	CASSSPAGGSYEQYF
TRBV9	.	TRBD2	TRBJ2-2	TGTGCCAGCAGCGTTCAGCGGGAGGGCCTTTACACCGGGGAGCTGTTTTTT	CASSVQREGLYTGELFF
TRBV5-8	.	.	TRBJ2-5	TGTGCCAGCGAAGAGACCCAGTACTTC	CASEETQYF
TRBV5-1	.	TRBD2	TRBJ2-1	TGCGCCAGCAGCTTATGGAGCGGGAGTCAAAATGAGCAGTTCTTC	CASSLWSGSQNEQFF
TRBV4-1	.	.	TRBJ2-1	TGCGCCAGCAGCCACCTCCCAGGGGAGTACTACAATGAGCAGTTCTTC	CASSHLPGEYYNEQFF
TRBV19	.	.	TRBJ2-1	TGTGCCAGTAGTATTTTAAACGGGAGAGTTTCTATGGACAATGAGCAGTTCTTC	CASSILNGRVSMDNEQFF
TRBV27	.	TRBD2	TRBJ2-2	TGTGCCAGCAGTCCGGGACTACCCACCGGGGAGCTGTTTTTT	CASSPGLPTGELFF
TRBV28	.	.	TRBJ1-1	TGTGCCAGCAGTTCGGGGACAGAAGCTTTCTTT	CASSSGTEAFF
TRBV7-9	.	.	TRBJ2-3	TGTGCCAGCAGCTCACCAATTATGGGAACAGGCGGTCCAGATACGCAGTATTTT	CASSSPIMGTGGPDTQYF
TRBV2	.	.	TRBJ1-3	TGTGCCAGCAGTGTTGGACAGATCTCTGGAAACACCATATATTTT	CASSVGQISGNTIYF
TRBV27	.	.	TRBJ2-7	TGTGCCAGCAGTCCCGCGACCCCGTCCTACGAGCAGTACTTC	CASSPATPSYEQYF
TRBV5-1	.	.	TRBJ2-7	TGCGCCAGCAGCCCCGGGACGACCTACGAGCAGTACTTC	CASSPGTTYEQYF
TRBV27	.	.	TRBJ1-2	TGTGCCAGCAGTTTAGGGGTTAGAGACTATGGCTACACCTTC	CASSLGVRDYGYTF
TRBV28	once	TRBD1	TRBJ1-1	TGTGCCACCCACGGGACAGGGCTGGTTTTAGACACTGAAGCTTTCTTT	CATHGTGLVLDTEAFF
TRBV5-1	.	.	TRBJ2-7	TGCGCCAGCAGCTTGGTCCAGGGGCTGGACTACGAGCAGTACTTC	CASSLVQGLDYEQYF
TRBV28	.	.	TRBJ2-5	TGTGCCAGCAGCCCCAGTGGAGAAGAGACCCAGTACTTC	CASSPSGEETQYF
TRBV19	.	TRBD1	TRBJ2-7	TGTGCCAGTAGTGTAACAGGGGACGAGCAGTACTTC	CASSVTGDEQYF
TRBV11-2	.	TRBD2	TRBJ2-5	TGTGCCAGCAGCGACGCTAGCGGGAGAATCGAAGAGACCCAGTACTTC	CASSDASGRIEETQYF
TRBV27	.	TRBD2	TRBJ2-7	TGTGCCAGCAGTTTATCGCACGGGAGGAAGTACGAGCAGTACTTC	CASSLSHGRKYEQYF
TRBV25-1	.	TRBD2	TRBJ2-3	TGTGCCAGCAGTGATCGGGGGGTGAGGGGAGGCACAGATACGCAGTATTTT	CASSDRGVRGGTDTQYF
TRBV2	.	.	TRBJ2-7	TGTGCCAGCAGCGAGGGGCAGCTACAGCCGTACTTC	CASSEGQLQPYF
TRBV5-6	.	.	TRBJ2-5	TGTGCCAGCAGCTTGGAGGGGCTGTTACAAGAGACCCAGTACTTC	CASSLEGLLQETQYF
TRBV10-3	.	TRBD2	TRBJ2-1	TGTGCCATCAGTGGACTGGAGGGGACTAGCGGATACAATGAGCAGTTCTTC	CAISGLEGTSGYNEQFF
TRBV13	once	TRBD1	TRBJ2-7	TGTGCCAGCAGCTTGGGGCCCGGGACAGGGGTCTACGAGCAGTACTTC	CASSLGPGTGVYEQYF
TRBV19	.	TRBD2	TRBJ2-1	TGTGCCAGTAGTGCGTCTAGCGGGAGCCACAATGAGCAGTTCTTC	CASSASSGSHNEQFF
TRBV19	.	.	TRBJ1-1	TGTGCCAGTAGTATCTCCGCAGGGAGATACACTGAAGCTTTCTTT	CASSISAGRYTEAFF
TRBV12-5	.	.	TRBJ2-1	TGTGCTAGTGGTTACAGTATCTCCTACAATGAGCAGTTCTTC	CASGYSISYNEQFF
TRBV2	.	.	TRBJ2-3	TGTGCCAGCAGTGAAGCCGTCGCGGGAAAAGATACGCAGTATTTT	CASSEAVAGKDTQYF
TRBV6-1	.	.	TRBJ2-5	TGTGCCAGCAGTGCCTGGGAAGGGCGAGAGACCCAGTACTTC	CASSAWEGRETQYF
TRBV27	.	TRBD1	TRBJ2-7	TGTGCCACCATCCCGGGACAGGGGTATTACGAGCAGTACTTC	CATIPGQGYYEQYF
TRBV6-1	.	TRBD2	TRBJ2-1	TGTGCCAGCAGTCTAGCGGGAGGTAGCGATGAGCAGTTCTTC	CASSLAGGSDEQFF
TRBV4-2	.	TRBD2	TRBJ2-7	TGTGCCAGCAGCCAAGAAGAGGGACTAGCATCGTACGAGCAGTACTTC	CASSQEEGLASYEQYF
TRBV4-1	.	TRBD2	TRBJ2-5	TGCGCCAGCAGCCAAGATCGGAGCACGGCGGGAGGGAGGGTCCAAGAGACCCAGTACTTC	CASSQDRSTAGGRVQETQYF
TRBV29-1	.	TRBD2	TRBJ2-4	TGCAGCGTTGAAGGCGGGGGAGCCAAAAACATTCAGTACTTC	CSVEGGGAKNIQYF
TRBV28	.	.	TRBJ2-7	TGTGCCAGCAGTCTCGTTCGGGGGCCCTCCTACGAGCAGTACTTC	CASSLVRGPSYEQYF
TRBV2	.	TRBD1	TRBJ2-7	TGTGCCAGCAGTCAACCCATAGGGGGACAGGGGATGTACGAGCAGTACTTC	CASSQPIGGQGMYEQYF
TRBV28	.	.	TRBJ1-1	TGTGCCAGCACCACTGTTTGGGAGGCTAGGCTAAGGGACACTGAAGCTTTCTTT	CASTTVWEARLRDTEAFF
TRBV27	.	TRBD1	TRBJ2-5	TGTGCCAGAAGAGGGACAGGAAGAGCGGAGACCCAGTACTTC	CARRGTGRAETQYF
TRBV27	.	.	TRBJ2-1	TGTGCCAGCAGTACCGGGACTCGACTTATCAATGAGCAGTTCTTC	CASSTGTRLINEQFF